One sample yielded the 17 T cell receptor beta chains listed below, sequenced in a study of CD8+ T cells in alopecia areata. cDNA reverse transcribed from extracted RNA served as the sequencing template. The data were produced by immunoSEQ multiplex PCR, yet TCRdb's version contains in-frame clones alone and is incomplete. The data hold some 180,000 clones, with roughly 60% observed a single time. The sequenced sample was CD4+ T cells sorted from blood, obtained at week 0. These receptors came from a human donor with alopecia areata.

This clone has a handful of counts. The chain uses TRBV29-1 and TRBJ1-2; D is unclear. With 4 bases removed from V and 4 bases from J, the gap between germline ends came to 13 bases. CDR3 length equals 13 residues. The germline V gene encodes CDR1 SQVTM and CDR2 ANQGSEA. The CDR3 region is CSVVFRQSYGYTF. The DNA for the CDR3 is TGCAGCGTTGTATTCAGGCAGTCCTATGGCTACACCTTC.

CDR3 DNA sequence: TGCAGCGTTGAAAGACTAGCGGGGGATACGCAGTATTTT. It is translated as CSVERLAGDTQYF. The rearrangement joins TRBV29-1 to TRBJ2-3; 11 positions agree with TRBD2. V shed 2 bases, J shed 6 bases, and the junction held 1 base outside the gene matches. The germline CDR1 and CDR2 sequences are SQVTM and ANQGSEA. The CDR3 is 13 amino acids.

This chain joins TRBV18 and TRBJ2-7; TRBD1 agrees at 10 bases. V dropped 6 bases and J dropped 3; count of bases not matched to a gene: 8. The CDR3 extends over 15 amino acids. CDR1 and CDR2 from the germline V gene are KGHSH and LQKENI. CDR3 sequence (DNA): TGTGCCAGCTCGTCTCCGGGACAGGGGTTCTACGAGCAGTACTTC. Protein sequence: CASSSPGQGFYEQYF.

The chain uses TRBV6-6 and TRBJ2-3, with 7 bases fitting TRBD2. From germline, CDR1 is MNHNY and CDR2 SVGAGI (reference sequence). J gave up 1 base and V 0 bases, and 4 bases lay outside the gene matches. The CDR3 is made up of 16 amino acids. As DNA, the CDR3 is TGTGCCAGCAGTTACTCGATCACTAGCGGCACAGATACGCAGTATTTT. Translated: CASSYSITSGTDTQYF.

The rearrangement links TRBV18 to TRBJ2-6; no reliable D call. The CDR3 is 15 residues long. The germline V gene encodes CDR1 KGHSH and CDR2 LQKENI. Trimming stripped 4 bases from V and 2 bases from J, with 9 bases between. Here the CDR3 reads CASSLLHTGANVLTF. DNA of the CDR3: TGTGCCAGCTCACTTCTCCACACTGGGGCCAACGTCCTGACTTTC.

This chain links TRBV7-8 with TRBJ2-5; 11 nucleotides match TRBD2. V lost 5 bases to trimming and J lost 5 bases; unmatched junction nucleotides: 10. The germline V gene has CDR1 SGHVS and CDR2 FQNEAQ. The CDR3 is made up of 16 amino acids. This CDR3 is CASSPLAGGPGETQYF. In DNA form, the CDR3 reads TGTGCCAGCAGCCCCTTAGCGGGGGGGCCGGGTGAGACCCAGTACTTC.

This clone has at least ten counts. The CDR3 spells CAFRTGKNSPLHF. CDR3 in DNA: TGTGCCTTCCGGACAGGAAAAAATTCACCCCTCCACTTT. V usage is TRBV30 and J usage is TRBJ1-6, with 7 positions matching TRBD1. The CDR3 contains 13 residues. Trimming removed 7 bases from V and 7 bases from J; junction bases left unmatched: 7. Germline values: CDR1 GTSNPN, CDR2 SVGIG (reference sequence).

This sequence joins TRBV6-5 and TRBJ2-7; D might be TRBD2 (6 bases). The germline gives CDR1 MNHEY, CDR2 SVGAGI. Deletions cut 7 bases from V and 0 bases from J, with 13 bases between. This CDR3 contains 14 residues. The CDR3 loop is CASIPRGGSYEQYF. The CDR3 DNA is TGTGCCAGCATCCCGAGGGGAGGCTCCTACGAGCAGTACTTC.

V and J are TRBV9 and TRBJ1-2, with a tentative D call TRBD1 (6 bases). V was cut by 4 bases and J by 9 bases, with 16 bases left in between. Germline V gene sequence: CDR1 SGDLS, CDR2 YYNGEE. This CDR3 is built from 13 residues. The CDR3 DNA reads TGTGCCAGCAGCACCAGGGGTCTCGGGCGCTACACCTTC. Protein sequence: CASSTRGLGRYTF.

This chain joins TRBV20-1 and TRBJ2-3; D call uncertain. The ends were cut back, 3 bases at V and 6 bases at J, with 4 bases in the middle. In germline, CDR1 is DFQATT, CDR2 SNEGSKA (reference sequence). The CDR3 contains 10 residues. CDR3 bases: TGCAGTGCTAGTGCTGATACGCAGTATTTT. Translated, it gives CSASADTQYF.

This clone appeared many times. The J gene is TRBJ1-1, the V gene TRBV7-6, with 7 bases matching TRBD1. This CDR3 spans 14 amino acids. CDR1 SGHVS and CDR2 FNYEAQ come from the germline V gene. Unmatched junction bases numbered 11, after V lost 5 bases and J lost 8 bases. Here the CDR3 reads CASSPRGGGAEAFF. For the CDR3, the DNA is TGTGCCAGCAGCCCGAGGGGAGGGGGCGCAGAAGCTTTCTTT.

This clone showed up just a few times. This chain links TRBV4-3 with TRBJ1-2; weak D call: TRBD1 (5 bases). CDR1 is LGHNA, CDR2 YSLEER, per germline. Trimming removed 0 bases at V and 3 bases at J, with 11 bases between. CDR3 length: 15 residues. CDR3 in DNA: TGCGCCAGCAGCCAAGATTGGGCAGGGCACTATGGCTACACCTTC. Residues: CASSQDWAGHYGYTF.

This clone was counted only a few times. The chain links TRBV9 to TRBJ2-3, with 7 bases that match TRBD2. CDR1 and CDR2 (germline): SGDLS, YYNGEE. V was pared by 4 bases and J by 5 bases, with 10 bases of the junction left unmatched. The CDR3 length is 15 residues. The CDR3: CASSPRGVGGDTQYF. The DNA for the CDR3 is TGTGCCAGCAGCCCACGGGGGGTAGGTGGAGATACGCAGTATTTT.

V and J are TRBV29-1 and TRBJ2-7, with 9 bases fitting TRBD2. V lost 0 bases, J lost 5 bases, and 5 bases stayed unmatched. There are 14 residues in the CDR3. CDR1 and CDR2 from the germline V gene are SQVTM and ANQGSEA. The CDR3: CSVEEVAGVNEQYF. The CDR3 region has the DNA TGCAGCGTTGAAGAGGTAGCGGGGGTTAACGAGCAGTACTTC.

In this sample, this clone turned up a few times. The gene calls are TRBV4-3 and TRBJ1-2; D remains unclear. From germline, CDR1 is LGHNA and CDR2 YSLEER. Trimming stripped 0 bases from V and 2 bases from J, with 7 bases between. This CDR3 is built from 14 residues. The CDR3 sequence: CASSQDKANYGYTF. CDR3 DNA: TGCGCCAGCAGCCAAGATAAGGCCAACTATGGCTACACCTTC.

This CDR3 is CASSLAGLAGDNEQFF. Here the CDR3 DNA reads TGTGCCAGCAGCTTAGCGGGATTAGCGGGGGACAATGAGCAGTTCTTC. V is TRBV7-6 and J is TRBJ2-1, with 9 bases aligning to TRBD2. J lost 5 bases, V lost 0 bases, and 5 bases had no gene match. This CDR3 comprises 16 residues. Looked up from germline, CDR1 is SGHVS and CDR2 is FNYEAQ.

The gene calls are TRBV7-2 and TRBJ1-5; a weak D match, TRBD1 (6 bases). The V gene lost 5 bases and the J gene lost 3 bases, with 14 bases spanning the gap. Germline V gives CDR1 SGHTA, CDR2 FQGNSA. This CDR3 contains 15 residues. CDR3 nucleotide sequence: TGTGCCAGCAGCAAACAGGGTGGGGACAATCAGCCCCAGCATTTT. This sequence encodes CASSKQGGDNQPQHF. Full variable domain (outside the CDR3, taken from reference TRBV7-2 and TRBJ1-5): GAGVSQSPSNKVTEKGKDVELRCDPISGHTALYWYRQSLGQGLEFLIYFQGNSAPDKSGLPSDRFSAERTGGSVSTLTIQRTQQEDSAVYLCASSKQGGDNQPQHFGDGTRLSIL.